Presented here are 6 T cell receptor beta chains from one specimen sequenced in a study of T cells after yellow fever vaccination. TCRdb reanalysed the 5' RACE reads using MiXCR and keeps one entry per CDR3 protein. There are 150,000 to 200,000 distinct CDR3 sequences in the sample; 9.3% occur only once, and about a third lies in the top ten. The sample was CD8+ T cells sorted from PBMCs, taken 45 days after the yellow fever booster vaccination. These receptors all come from a man between 18 and 29 years old who received the YFV17D yellow fever vaccine.

V is TRBV5-1 and J is TRBJ2-1; the match to TRBD1 covers 8 bases. Trimming took 4 bases from V and 9 from J; bases not matched to a gene: 15. Germline V gene lookup returns CDR1 SGHRS and CDR2 YFSETQ. CDR3 size: 16 residues. The CDR3 here is CASSPKAGQGWGEQFF. CDR3 bases: TGCGCCAGCAGCCCGAAAGCTGGACAGGGTTGGGGTGAGCAGTTCTTC.

The rearrangement joins TRBV27 to TRBJ2-3; 7 bases match TRBD1. The CDR3 is 15 amino acids. The V segment lost 5 bases and the J segment 2 bases; nucleotides outside the gene matches: 7. Germline CDR1 and CDR2: MNHEY and SMNVEV (reference sequence). Written as DNA, the CDR3 is TGTGCCAGCAGTGCTCGGGACAGATACACAGATACGCAGTATTTT. Protein product: CASSARDRYTDTQYF.

This chain joins TRBV2 and TRBJ2-3; 9 bases match TRBD1. This CDR3 region has 14 residues. J was trimmed by 4 bases and V by 4 bases; bases with no gene match: 3. CDR1 is SNHLY and CDR2 is FYNNEI in the germline V gene. This CDR3 is CASSGGDRADTQYF. CDR3 sequence (DNA): TGTGCCAGCAGTGGGGGGGACAGGGCAGATACGCAGTATTTT.

The chain has TRBV27 and TRBJ1-1; D is ambiguous. V was shortened by 8 bases and J by 1 base, with 8 bases between the two germline ends. Per germline, CDR1 MNHEY and CDR2 SMNVEV (reference sequence). This CDR3 has 12 amino acids. The DNA for the CDR3 is TGTGCCAGCGCAAGGGCGAACACTGAAGCTTTCTTT. Its protein product is CASARANTEAFF.

J is TRBJ1-1 and V is TRBV30; weak D call: TRBD1 (5 bases). Trimming removed 4 bases at V and 0 bases at J, with 12 bases between. The CDR3 contains 14 residues. Germline V gives CDR1 GTSNPN, CDR2 SVGIG (reference sequence). The CDR3 region has the DNA TGTGCCTGGACGTGGGCAGGGATGAACACTGAAGCTTTCTTT. It yields the protein CAWTWAGMNTEAFF.

The genes are TRBV20-1 and TRBJ1-6; 8 positions match TRBD1. The CDR3 covers 13 residues. The ends lost 2 bases at V and 9 bases at J; junction bases unmatched: 3. Per the germline V gene, CDR1 is DFQATT and CDR2 is SNEGSKA (reference sequence). The CDR3 DNA sequence: TGCAGTGCTAGACCGACAGGGGTTTCACCCCTCCACTTT. Protein sequence: CSARPTGVSPLHF.